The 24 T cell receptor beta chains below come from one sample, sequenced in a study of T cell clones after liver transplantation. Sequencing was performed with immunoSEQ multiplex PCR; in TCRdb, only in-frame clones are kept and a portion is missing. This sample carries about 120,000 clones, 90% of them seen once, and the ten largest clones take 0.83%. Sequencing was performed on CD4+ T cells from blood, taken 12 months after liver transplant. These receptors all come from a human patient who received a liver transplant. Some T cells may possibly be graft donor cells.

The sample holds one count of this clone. The CDR3 region has the DNA TGTGCCAGTAGTGCTACGAGGGCTGATGGCTACACCTTC. Translating it yields CASSATRADGYTF. This chain joins TRBV19 and TRBJ1-2; no definite D call. Looked up from germline, CDR1 is LNHDA and CDR2 is SQIVND (reference sequence). V lost 5 bases and J lost 6, with 13 bases in between. The CDR3 extends over 13 amino acids.

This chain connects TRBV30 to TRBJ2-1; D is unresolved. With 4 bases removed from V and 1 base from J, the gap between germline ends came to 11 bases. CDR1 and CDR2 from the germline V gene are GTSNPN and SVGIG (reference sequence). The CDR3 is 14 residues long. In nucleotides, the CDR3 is TGTGCCTGGAAAGTGCTAGGTTCCTACAATGAGCAGTTCTTC. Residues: CAWKVLGSYNEQFF.

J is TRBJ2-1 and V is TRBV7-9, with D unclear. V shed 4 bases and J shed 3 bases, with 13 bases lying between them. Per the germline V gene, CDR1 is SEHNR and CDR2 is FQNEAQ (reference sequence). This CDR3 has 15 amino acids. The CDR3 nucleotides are TGTGCCAGCAGCTCAGATCAGTGGAGCTACAATGAGCAGTTCTTC. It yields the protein CASSSDQWSYNEQFF.

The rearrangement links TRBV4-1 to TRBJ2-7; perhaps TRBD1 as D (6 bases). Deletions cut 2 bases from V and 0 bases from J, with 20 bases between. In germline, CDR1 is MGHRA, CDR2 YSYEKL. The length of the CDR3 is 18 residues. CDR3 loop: CASSQLPPLTGSSYEQYF. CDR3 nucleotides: TGCGCCAGCAGCCAACTACCCCCACTGACAGGAAGCTCCTACGAGCAGTACTTC.

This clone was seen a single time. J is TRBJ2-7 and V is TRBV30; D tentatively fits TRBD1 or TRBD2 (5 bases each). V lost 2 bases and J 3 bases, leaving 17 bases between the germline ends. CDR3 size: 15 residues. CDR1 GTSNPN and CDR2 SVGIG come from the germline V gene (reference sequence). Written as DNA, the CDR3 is TGTGCCTGGAGTCGGGACGCACTAACCTTCTACGAGCAGTACTTC. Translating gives CAWSRDALTFYEQYF.

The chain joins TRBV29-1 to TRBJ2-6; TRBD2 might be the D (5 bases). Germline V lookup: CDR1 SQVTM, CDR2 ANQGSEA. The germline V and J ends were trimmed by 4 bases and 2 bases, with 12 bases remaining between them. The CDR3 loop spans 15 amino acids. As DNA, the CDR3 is TGCAGCGTTGGGGTCCACGGGGCTGGGGCCAACGTCCTGACTTTC. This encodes CSVGVHGAGANVLTF.

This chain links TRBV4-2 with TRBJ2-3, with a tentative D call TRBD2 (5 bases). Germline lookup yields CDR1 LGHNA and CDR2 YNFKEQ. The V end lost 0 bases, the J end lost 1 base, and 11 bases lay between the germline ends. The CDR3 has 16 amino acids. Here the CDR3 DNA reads TGTGCCAGCAGCCAAGATGGAGCGGAACGCACAGATACGCAGTATTTT. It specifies CASSQDGAERTDTQYF.

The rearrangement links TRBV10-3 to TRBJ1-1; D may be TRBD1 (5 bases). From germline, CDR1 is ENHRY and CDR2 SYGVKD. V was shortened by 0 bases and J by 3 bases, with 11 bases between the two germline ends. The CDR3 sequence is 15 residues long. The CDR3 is CAISESAGSDTEAFF. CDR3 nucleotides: TGTGCCATCAGTGAGTCCGCAGGGAGCGACACTGAAGCTTTCTTT.

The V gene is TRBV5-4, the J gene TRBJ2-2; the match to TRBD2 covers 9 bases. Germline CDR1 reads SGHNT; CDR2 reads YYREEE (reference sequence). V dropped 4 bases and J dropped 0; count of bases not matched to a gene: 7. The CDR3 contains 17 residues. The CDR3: CASSLRTSATNTGELFF. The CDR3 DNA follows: TGTGCCAGCAGCCTCAGGACTAGCGCTACGAACACCGGGGAGCTGTTTTTT.

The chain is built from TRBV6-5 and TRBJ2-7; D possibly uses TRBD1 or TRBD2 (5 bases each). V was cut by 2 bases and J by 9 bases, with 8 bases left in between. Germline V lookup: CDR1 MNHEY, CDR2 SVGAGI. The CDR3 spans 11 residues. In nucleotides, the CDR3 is TGTGCCAGCAGTTACCGGGGCTCGCAGTACTTC. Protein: CASSYRGSQYF.

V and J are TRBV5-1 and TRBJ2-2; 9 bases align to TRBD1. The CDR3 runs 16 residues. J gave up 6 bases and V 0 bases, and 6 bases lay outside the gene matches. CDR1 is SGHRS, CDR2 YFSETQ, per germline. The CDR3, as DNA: TGCGCCAGCAGCTTGGCCGGGACAGGGATCCCCGGGGAGCTGTTTTTT. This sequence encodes CASSLAGTGIPGELFF.

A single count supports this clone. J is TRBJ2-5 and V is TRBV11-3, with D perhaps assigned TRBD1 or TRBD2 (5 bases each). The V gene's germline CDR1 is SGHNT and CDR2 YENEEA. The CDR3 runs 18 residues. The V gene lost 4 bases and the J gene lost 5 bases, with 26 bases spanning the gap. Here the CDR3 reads CASSYDMGRTTPGETQYF. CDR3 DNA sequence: TGTGCCAGCAGCTACGACATGGGACGGACCACCCCGGGGGAGACCCAGTACTTC.

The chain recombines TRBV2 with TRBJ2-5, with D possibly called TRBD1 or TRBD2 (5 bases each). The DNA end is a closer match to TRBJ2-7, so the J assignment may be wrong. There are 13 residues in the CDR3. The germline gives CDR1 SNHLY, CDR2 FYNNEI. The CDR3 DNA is TGTGCCAGCAGGCTCCGGGACGGAGTCGAGCAGTACTTC. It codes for CASRLRDGVEQYF.

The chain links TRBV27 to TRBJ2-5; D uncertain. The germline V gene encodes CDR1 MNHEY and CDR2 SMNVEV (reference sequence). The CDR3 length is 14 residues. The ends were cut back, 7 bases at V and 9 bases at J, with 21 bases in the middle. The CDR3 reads CASIPSGSPSSQYF. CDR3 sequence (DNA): TGTGCCAGCATTCCTTCCGGTTCTCCCTCGTCCCAGTACTTC.

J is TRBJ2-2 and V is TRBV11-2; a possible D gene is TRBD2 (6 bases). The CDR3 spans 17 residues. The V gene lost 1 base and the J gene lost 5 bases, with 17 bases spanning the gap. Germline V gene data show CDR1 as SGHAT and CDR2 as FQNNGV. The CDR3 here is CASSLVRGPSATGELFF. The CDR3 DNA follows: TGTGCCAGCAGCTTAGTGCGGGGCCCTAGCGCGACCGGGGAGCTGTTTTTT. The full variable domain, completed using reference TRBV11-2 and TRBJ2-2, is EAGVAQSPRYKIIEKRQSVAFWCNPISGHATLYWYQQILGQGPKLLIQFQNNGVVDDSQLPKDRFSAERLKGVDSTLKIQPAKLEDSAVYLCASSLVRGPSATGELFFGEGSRLTVL.

The CDR3 protein is CASSFLGVRAEAFF. In DNA, the CDR3 is TGTGCCAGCAGCTTTTTAGGGGTGAGGGCTGAAGCTTTCTTT. The rearrangement uses TRBV11-2 and TRBJ1-1; possible D gene TRBD1, 5 bases. This CDR3 contains 14 residues. The germline V and J ends were trimmed by 3 bases and 6 bases, with 14 bases remaining between them. CDR1 is SGHAT, CDR2 FQNNGV, per germline.

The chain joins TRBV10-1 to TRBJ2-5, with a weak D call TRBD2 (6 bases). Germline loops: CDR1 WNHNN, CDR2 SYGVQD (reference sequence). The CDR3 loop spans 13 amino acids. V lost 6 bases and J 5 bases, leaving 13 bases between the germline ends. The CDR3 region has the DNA TGCGCCAGCAGCGCGGGAAGGTACGAGACCCAGTACTTC. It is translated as CASSAGRYETQYF.

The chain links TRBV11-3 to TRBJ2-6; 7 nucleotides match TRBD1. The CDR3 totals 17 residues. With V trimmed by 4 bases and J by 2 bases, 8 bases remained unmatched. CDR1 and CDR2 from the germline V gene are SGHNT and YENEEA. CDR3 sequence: CASSSTGWLTGANVLTF. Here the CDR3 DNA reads TGTGCCAGCAGCTCGACAGGGTGGTTGACTGGGGCCAACGTCCTGACTTTC.

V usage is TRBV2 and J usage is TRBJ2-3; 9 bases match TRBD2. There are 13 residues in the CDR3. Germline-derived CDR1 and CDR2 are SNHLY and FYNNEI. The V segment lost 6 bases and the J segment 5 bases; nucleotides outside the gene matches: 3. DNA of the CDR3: TGTGCCAGCAGAGTTAGCGGGGGAGATACGCAGTATTTT. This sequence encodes CASRVSGGDTQYF.

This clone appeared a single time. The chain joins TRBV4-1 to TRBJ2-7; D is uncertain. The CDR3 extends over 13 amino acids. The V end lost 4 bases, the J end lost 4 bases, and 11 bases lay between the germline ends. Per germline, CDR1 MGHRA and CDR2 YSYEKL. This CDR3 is CASSRYVGYEQYF. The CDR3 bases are TGCGCCAGCAGCCGGTACGTAGGTTACGAGCAGTACTTC.

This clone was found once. The CDR3 protein is CASSKPRDRGRVNYGYTF. CDR3 DNA: TGTGCCAGCAGCAAGCCCCGGGACAGGGGGCGCGTAAACTATGGCTACACCTTC. The chain links TRBV21-1 to TRBJ1-2; the table calls TRBD1, which could not be checked here. TRBV21-1 is a recognized pseudogene. The CDR3 length is 18 residues.

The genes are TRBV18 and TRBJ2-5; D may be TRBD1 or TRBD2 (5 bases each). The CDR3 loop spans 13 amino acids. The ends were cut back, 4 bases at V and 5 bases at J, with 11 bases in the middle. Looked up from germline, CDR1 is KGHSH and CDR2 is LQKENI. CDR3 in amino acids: CASSQPGTETQYF. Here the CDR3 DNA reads TGTGCCAGCTCACAACCAGGGACGGAGACCCAGTACTTC.

In DNA form, the CDR3 reads TGCAGCGTGCAAATCTTGGGGTCCGGCTATGGCTACACCTTC. Amino acids: CSVQILGSGYGYTF. V is TRBV29-1 and J is TRBJ1-2; D not resolved. Germline assignment: CDR1 SQVTM and CDR2 ANQGSEA. This CDR3 has 14 residues. Trimming shortened V by 6 bases and J by 4 bases, and 18 bases separated the two germline ends.

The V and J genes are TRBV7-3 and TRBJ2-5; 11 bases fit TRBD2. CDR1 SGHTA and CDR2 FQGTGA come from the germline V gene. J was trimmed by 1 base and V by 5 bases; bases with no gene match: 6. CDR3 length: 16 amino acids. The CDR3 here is CASSPTGLAAQETQYF. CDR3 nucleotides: TGTGCCAGCAGCCCTACGGGACTAGCGGCCCAAGAGACCCAGTACTTC. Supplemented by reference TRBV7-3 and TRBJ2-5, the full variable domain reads GAGVSQTPSNKVTEKGKYVELRCDPISGHTALYWYRQSLGQGPEFLIYFQGTGAADDSGLPNDRFFAVRPEGSVSTLKIQRTERGDSAVYLCASSPTGLAAQETQYFGPGTRLLVL.